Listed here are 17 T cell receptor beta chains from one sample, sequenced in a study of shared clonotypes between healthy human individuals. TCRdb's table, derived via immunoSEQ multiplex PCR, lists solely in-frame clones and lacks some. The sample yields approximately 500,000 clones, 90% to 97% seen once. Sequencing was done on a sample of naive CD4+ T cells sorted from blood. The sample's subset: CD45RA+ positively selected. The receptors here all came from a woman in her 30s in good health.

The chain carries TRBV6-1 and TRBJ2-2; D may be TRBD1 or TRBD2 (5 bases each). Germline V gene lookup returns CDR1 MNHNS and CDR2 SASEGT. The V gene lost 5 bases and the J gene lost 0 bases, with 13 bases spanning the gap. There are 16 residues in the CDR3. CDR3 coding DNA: TGTGCCAGCAGTCAAGGACTGGGGGCGAACACCGGGGAGCTGTTTTTT. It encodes CASSQGLGANTGELFF.

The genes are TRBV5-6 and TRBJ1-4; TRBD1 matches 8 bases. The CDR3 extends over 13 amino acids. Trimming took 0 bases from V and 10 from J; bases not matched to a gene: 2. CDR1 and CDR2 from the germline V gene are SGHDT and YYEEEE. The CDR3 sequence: CASSLGTGRKLFF. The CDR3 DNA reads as TGTGCCAGCAGCTTGGGGACAGGGCGAAAACTGTTTTTT.

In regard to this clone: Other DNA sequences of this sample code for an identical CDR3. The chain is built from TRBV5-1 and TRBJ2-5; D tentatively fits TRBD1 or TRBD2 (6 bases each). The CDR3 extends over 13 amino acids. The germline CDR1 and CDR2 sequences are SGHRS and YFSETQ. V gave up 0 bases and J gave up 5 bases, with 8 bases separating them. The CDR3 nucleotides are TGCGCCAGCAGCTTGGGAGGGGGGGAGACCCAGTACTTC. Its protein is CASSLGGGETQYF.

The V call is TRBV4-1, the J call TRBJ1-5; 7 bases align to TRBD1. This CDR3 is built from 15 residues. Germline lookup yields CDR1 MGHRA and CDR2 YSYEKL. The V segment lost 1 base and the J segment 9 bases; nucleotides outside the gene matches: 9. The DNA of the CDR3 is TGCGCCAGCAGCCAAGGACAGGGTCCCAACCGGCCCCAGCATTTT. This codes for CASSQGQGPNRPQHF.

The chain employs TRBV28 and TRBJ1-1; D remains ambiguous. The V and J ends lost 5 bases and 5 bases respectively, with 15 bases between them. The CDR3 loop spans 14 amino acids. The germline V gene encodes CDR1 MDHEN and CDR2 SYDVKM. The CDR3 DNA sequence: TGTGCCAGCAGTATCCGAACCGGAGGGACTGAAGCTTTCTTT. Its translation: CASSIRTGGTEAFF.

The CDR3 loop reads CASSARVSSYNEQFF. CDR3 nucleotide sequence: TGTGCCAGCAGCGCTAGAGTCAGCTCCTACAATGAGCAGTTCTTC. The rearrangement joins TRBV9 to TRBJ2-1, with unresolved D. This CDR3 region has 15 residues. Per the germline V gene, CDR1 is SGDLS and CDR2 is YYNGEE. With 3 bases removed from V and 0 bases from J, the gap between germline ends came to 10 bases.

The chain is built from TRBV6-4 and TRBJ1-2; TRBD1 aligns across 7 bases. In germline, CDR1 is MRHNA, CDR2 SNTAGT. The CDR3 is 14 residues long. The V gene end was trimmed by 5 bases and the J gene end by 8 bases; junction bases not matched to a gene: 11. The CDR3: CASSYLVGTEGYTF. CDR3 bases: TGTGCCAGCAGTTACCTCGTCGGGACAGAAGGCTACACCTTC.

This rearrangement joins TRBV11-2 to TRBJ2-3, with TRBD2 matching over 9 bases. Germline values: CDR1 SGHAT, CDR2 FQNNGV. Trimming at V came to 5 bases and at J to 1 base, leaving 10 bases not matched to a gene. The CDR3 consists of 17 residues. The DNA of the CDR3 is TGTGCCAGCAGCCCCCTCCCCGGGACTAGCCGCACAGATACGCAGTATTTT. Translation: CASSPLPGTSRTDTQYF.

The CDR3 here is CASSLDRALETQYF. CDR3 nucleotides: TGTGCCAGCAGCTTAGATCGGGCTCTGGAGACCCAGTACTTC. This sequence joins TRBV11-2 and TRBJ2-5, with no clear D. The V end lost 0 bases, the J end lost 5 bases, and 10 bases lay between the germline ends. Germline-derived CDR1 and CDR2 are SGHAT and FQNNGV. The CDR3 covers 14 residues.

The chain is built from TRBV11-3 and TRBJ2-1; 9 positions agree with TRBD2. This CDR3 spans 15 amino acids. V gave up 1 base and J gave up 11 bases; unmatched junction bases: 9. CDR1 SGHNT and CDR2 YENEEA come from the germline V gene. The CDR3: CASSLGTRRGGQQFF. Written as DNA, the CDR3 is TGTGCCAGCAGCTTAGGAACGCGGCGGGGGGGTCAGCAGTTCTTC.

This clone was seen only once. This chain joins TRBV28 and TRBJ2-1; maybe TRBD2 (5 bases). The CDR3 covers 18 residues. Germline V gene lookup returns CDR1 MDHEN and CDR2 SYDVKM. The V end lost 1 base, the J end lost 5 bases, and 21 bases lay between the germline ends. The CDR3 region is CASSLLLPGTRSNNEQFF. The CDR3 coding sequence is TGTGCCAGCAGTTTATTACTTCCGGGAACGAGGAGTAACAATGAGCAGTTCTTC.

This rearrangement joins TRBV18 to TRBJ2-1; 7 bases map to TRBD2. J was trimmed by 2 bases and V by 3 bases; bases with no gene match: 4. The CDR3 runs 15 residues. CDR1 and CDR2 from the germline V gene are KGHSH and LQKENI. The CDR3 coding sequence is TGTGCCAGCTCACCGTGGCGGGAGACCTACAATGAGCAGTTCTTC. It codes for CASSPWRETYNEQFF.

The CDR3 loop reads CASSEMTYEQYF. CDR3 DNA sequence: TGTGCCAGCAGTGAAATGACCTACGAGCAGTACTTC. The chain combines TRBV6-1 with TRBJ2-7; D gene uncertain. Per the germline V gene, CDR1 is MNHNS and CDR2 is SASEGT. V lost 2 bases to trimming and J lost 2 bases, with 4 bases between them. The CDR3 totals 12 residues.

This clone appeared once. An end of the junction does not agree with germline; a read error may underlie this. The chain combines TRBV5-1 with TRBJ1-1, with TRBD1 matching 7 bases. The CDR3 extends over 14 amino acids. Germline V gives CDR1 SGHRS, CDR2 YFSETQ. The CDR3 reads CAGSFRQGNTEAFF. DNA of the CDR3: TGCGCCGGCAGCTTTCGACAGGGGAACACTGAAGCTTTCTTT. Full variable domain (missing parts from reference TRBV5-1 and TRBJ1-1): KAGVTQTPRYLIKTRGQQVTLSCSPISGHRSVSWYQQTPGQGLQFLFEYFSETQRNKGNFPGRFSGRQFSNSRSEMNVSTLELGDSALYLCAGSFRQGNTEAFFGQGTRLTVV.

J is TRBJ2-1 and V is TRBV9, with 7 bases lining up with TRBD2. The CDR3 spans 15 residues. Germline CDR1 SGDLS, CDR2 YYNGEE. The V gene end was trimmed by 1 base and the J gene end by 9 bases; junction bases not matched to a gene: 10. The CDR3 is CASSVFLAEYSEQFF. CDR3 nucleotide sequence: TGTGCCAGCAGCGTATTCCTAGCGGAGTACTCTGAGCAGTTCTTC.

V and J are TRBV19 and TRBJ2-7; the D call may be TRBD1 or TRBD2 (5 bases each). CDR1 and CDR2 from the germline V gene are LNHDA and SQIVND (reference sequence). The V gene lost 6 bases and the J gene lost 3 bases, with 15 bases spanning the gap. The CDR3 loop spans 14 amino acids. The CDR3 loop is CASSLPGRYYEQYF. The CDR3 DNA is TGTGCCAGTAGCCTTCCGGGACGTTACTACGAGCAGTACTTC.

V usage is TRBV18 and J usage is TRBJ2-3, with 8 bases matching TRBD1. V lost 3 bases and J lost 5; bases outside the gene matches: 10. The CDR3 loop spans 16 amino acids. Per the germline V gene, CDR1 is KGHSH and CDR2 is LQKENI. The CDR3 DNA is TGTGCCAGCTCACCCCGAGAGGACAGGGCTGTAGATACGCAGTATTTT. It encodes CASSPREDRAVDTQYF.